A selection of T cell receptor beta chains follows, all from one sample in a study of cytomegalovirus exposure and HLA in healthy donors. Sequenced by immunoSEQ multiplex PCR; TCRdb stores in-frame clones only, minus some. The repertoire holds 200,000 to 250,000 clones, roughly 84% seen once, with roughly an eighth in the top ten. Sequenced material: PBMCs. Every receptor here comes from a woman aged 30 to 39 in good health and CMV-seropositive. Each CDR3 is given with its conserved first and last residue. The D gene is left open where the match is weak. Clone size appears in some rows only: once, few, many, or a class for an expanded clone.

>TRBV21-1|TRBJ1-5|-|-
CASSKGTGGNVSNQPQHF
TGTGCCAGCAGCAAAGGGACAGGGGGGAATGTTAGCAATCAGCCCCAGCATTTT
>TRBV28|TRBJ2-1|TRBD1|-
CASSLNTGGGEQFF
TGTGCCAGCAGTTTAAATACAGGGGGAGGTGAGCAGTTCTTC
>TRBV27|TRBJ1-5|-|-
CASSPRENQPQHF
TGTGCCAGCAGCCCCAGAGAGAATCAGCCCCAGCATTTT
>TRBV7-3|TRBJ2-2|TRBD2|-
CASSRTSGSSSGELFF
TGTGCCAGCAGCCGCACTAGCGGGAGTAGTTCCGGGGAGCTGTTTTTT
>TRBV9|TRBJ2-1|TRBD1|few
CASSRQGPYNEQFF
TGTGCCAGCAGCCGACAGGGGCCCTACAATGAGCAGTTCTTC
>TRBV15|TRBJ1-5|TRBD1|-
CATSQDRSNQPQHF
TGTGCCACCAGCCAGGACAGGAGCAATCAGCCCCAGCATTTT
>TRBV7-3|TRBJ2-2|-|few
CASSLGAGELFF
TGTGCCAGCAGCTTAGGAGCCGGGGAGCTGTTTTTT
>TRBV27|TRBJ2-2|TRBD2|few
CASSLGASGTGELFF
TGTGCCAGCAGTTTAGGGGCTAGCGGTACCGGGGAGCTGTTTTTT
>TRBV19|TRBJ2-7|-|once
CASSRAALVDEQYF
TGTGCCAGTAGTAGGGCAGCCCTTGTGGACGAGCAGTACTTC
>TRBV7-6|TRBJ2-5|-|-
CASGRGLLGTLGETQYF
TGTGCCAGCGGCAGGGGTTTACTAGGGACGTTAGGGGAGACCCAGTACTTC
>TRBV7-3|TRBJ1-5|-|-
CASSLKAGDQPQHF
TGTGCCAGCAGCTTAAAGGCCGGGGATCAGCCCCAGCATTTT
>TRBV30|TRBJ2-1|-|-
CAWSPLNEQFF
TGTGCCTGGAGCCCTCTCAATGAGCAGTTCTTC
>TRBV29-1|TRBJ2-5|-|-
CSGRGGQGPETQYF
TGCAGCGGTCGGGGGGGACAGGGACCAGAGACCCAGTACTTC
>TRBV5-5|TRBJ2-3|-|-
CASSFGGTGDTQYF
TGTGCCAGCAGCTTCGGAGGGACGGGGGATACGCAGTATTTT
>TRBV28|TRBJ2-5|TRBD2|-
CASSLGLAGVPETQYF
TGTGCCAGCAGCCTAGGACTAGCGGGAGTACCGGAGACCCAGTACTTC